One and the same sample provided the 4 T cell receptor beta chains below, sequenced in a study of blood T cell repertoires in COVID-19. Assay: immunoSEQ multiplex PCR; the TCRdb copy retains only in-frame clones and omits some. The sample has about 49,000 clones, approximately 80% seen once; the top ten hold around 20%. Sequencing was carried out using peripheral blood. These receptors were obtained from a woman of 80 years or more with COVID-19, enrolled during active disease.

This clone occurred a few times. V is TRBV15 and J is TRBJ1-5, with TRBD1 as a possible D gene (5 bases). This CDR3 region has 17 residues. With 5 bases removed from V and 5 bases from J, the gap between germline ends came to 22 bases. Germline V gene sequence: CDR1 LNHNV, CDR2 YYDKDF (reference sequence). CDR3 DNA: TGTGCCACCAGCTTGACAACCCTTGACAGACCCCATCAGCCCCAGCATTTT. Amino acid sequence: CATSLTTLDRPHQPQHF. Based on the CDR3 plus reference TRBV15 and TRBJ1-5, the full variable domain is DAMVIQNPRYQVTQFGKPVTLSCSQTLNHNVMYWYQQKSSQAPKLLFHYYDKDFNNEADTPDNFQSRRPNTSFCFLDIRSPGLGDTAMYLCATSLTTLDRPHQPQHFGDGTRLSIL.

V and J are TRBV30 and TRBJ1-2; possibly TRBD1 for D (5 bases). The germline V and J ends were trimmed by 4 bases and 7 bases, with 22 bases remaining between them. The CDR3 runs 15 residues. In germline, CDR1 is GTSNPN, CDR2 SVGIG (reference sequence). The CDR3 protein is CAWKHIGTNRGGYTF. CDR3 coding DNA: TGTGCCTGGAAGCACATCGGGACTAACCGGGGTGGCTACACCTTC.

This clone has a handful of counts. The gene calls are TRBV15 and TRBJ2-3; 12 positions match TRBD2. Germline CDR1 LNHNV, CDR2 YYDKDF (reference sequence). Trimming took 1 base from V and 4 from J; bases not matched to a gene: 15. The CDR3 has 20 residues. The CDR3 here is CATSRAHYDTLAGGPDTQYF. CDR3 nucleotides: TGTGCCACCAGCAGAGCCCACTATGACACACTAGCGGGAGGCCCAGATACGCAGTATTTT.

The gene calls are TRBV3-1 (or the pseudogene TRBV3-2) and TRBJ2-5; 10 nucleotides line up with TRBD2. From germline, CDR1 is LGHDT and CDR2 YNNKEL (reference sequence). The CDR3 has 15 residues. Unmatched junction bases numbered 9, after V lost 4 bases and J lost 7 bases. Here the CDR3 reads CASSPSSGRLGTQYF. CDR3 nucleotides: TGTGCCAGCAGCCCCTCTAGCGGGAGACTTGGGACCCAGTACTTC.